Described below is a single TCR beta chain sequence and its context. It has no known antigen specificity. Base qualities are not recorded, but no much larger clone differs from it by a single base. Library preparation used the immunoSEQ multiplex PCR assay. Entries here come from immuneACCESS through TCRdb and include only in-frame sequences with V and J called. Some clones fail to appear in such tables; in the studies checked, an unresolved V gene covers under half of the shortfall, and the cause of the remainder is unknown. This sample lists roughly 130,000 clones; roughly 84% were detected once. The biggest ten clones account for 3.2% of the sample. This record belongs to a study of control samples from healthy donors and cancer patients (dated by TCRdb to 2018 to 2021). V is clipped by 0 bases and J by 3 bases, and the sequence between their germline boundaries is 6 bases long. CDR1 and CDR2, looked up from the germline V gene, are SGDLS and YYNGEE. The CDR3 runs 14 amino acids, cysteine and phenylalanine included. Here the CDR3 DNA is all that survives: 42 bases in frame from base 1.

The sequence links TRBV9 to TRBJ2-2, with the D gene call left open. Sequenced input: blood. The sequence derives from a man aged 50-59 years in good health. The CDR3 region reads CASSVAPDTGELFF. The DNA reads as follows: TGTGCCAGCAGCGTAGCCCCGGACACCGGGGAGCTGTTTTTT.